This entry describes one T cell receptor beta chain. The protocol was immunoSEQ multiplex PCR, while the TCRdb copy is restricted to in-frame clones and leaves out a portion. The top ten clones hold roughly 1.7% of a sample with approximately 2,000,000 clones, around 95% of them seen once. Cells designated naive CD8 were CD45RO-negative and were positively selected for CCR7, with terminally differentiated effector memory CD45RA+ cells excluded. The data were taken from a study of shared clonotypes between healthy human individuals. Per the germline V gene, CDR1 is SGDLS and CDR2 is YYNGEE. Trimming took 5 bases from V and 4 from J, leaving 18 bases between them. This CDR3 has 16 residues.

The V gene is TRBV9, the J gene TRBJ2-2; maybe TRBD2 (6 bases). This receptor was obtained from a man aged 18 to 30 in good health. Some clones in this sample may be carry-over from other donors' samples. Sequencing input: naive CD8+ T cells from PBMCs. CDR3 nucleotide sequence: TGTGCCAGCAGTGCGTCAGGAGGGACGGTCACCGGGGAGCTGTTTTTT. As protein: CASSASGGTVTGELFF.